Included here is one T cell receptor beta chain sequence, with context. Other DNA sequences in the same sample also yield this CDR3. The data stem from a study of T cell changes during pregnancy in multiple sclerosis. With V trimmed by 3 bases and J by 4 bases, 0 bases remained unmatched. Germline values: CDR1 MDHEN, CDR2 SYDVKM. The CDR3 has 13 residues. Generated by immunoSEQ multiplex PCR, the TCRdb table keeps only in-frame clones and is missing some. The table records about 80,000 clones, approximately 93% of them present only once. Specimen: peripheral blood, collected in the second trimester of pregnancy. The rearrangement links TRBV28 to TRBJ1-1; 9 nucleotides line up with TRBD1. The clonotype originates from a female donor in good health, enrolled as a control in a pregnancy study. CDR3 sequence (DNA): TGTGCCAGCAGTTTGACAGGGGGCACTGAAGCTTTCTTT. The encoded protein is CASSLTGGTEAFF.